These 8 T cell receptor beta chains originate from one sample sequenced in a study of CD8 T cells in ankylosing spondylitis. Their specific antigens are unknown. Findings and limits, study-wide: Blood from ankylosing spondylitis patients appeared to carry a characteristic roughly 8-variant TCR beta motif.

TCRdb re-derived calls from the 5' RACE reads in MiXCR, one entry per CDR3 protein. The sample lists around 770,000 distinct CDR3 sequences; 10% to 15% were seen once. The sequencing input was blood, either unsorted or a sorted T cell fraction (not recorded which). The origin of the receptors is a male donor with ankylosing spondylitis.

This chain connects TRBV4-3 to TRBJ1-5; no clear D. The CDR3 runs 15 residues. Per germline, CDR1 LGHNA and CDR2 YSLEER. V was pared by 0 bases and J by 7 bases, with 13 bases between. The CDR3 DNA reads as TGCGCCAGCAGCCAAGATCCGCGGGGAGGCCAGCCCCAGCATTTT. Its translation is CASSQDPRGGQPQHF.

The chain recombines TRBV5-6 with TRBJ2-7; 8 positions match TRBD2. V lost 4 bases, J lost 4 bases, and 4 bases stayed unmatched. Germline values: CDR1 SGHDT, CDR2 YYEEEE. The CDR3 runs to 13 residues. The CDR3 region has the DNA TGTGCCAGCAGCCCCGGGACTAGGTACGAGCAGTACTTC. It yields the protein CASSPGTRYEQYF.

The genes are TRBV2 and TRBJ1-5; 12 positions match TRBD1. Per the germline V gene, CDR1 is SNHLY and CDR2 is FYNNEI. V trimming: 10 bases; J trimming: 0 bases; junction bases outside the gene matches: 10. The CDR3 spans 17 residues. Written as DNA, the CDR3 is TGTGCCACCTCCCCGGGACAGGGGGCGAGTAGCAATCAGCCCCAGCATTTT. It codes for CATSPGQGASSNQPQHF.

The J gene is TRBJ1-3, the V gene TRBV20-1; no firm D call. This CDR3 contains 11 residues. Germline values: CDR1 DFQATT, CDR2 SNEGSKA (reference sequence). The V end lost 3 bases, the J end lost 2 bases, and 2 bases lay between the germline ends. The CDR3 DNA is TGCAGTGCTAGTACTGGAAACACCATATATTTT. Its translation: CSASTGNTIYF.

In this sample, this clonotype turned up a few times. V usage is TRBV7-2 and J usage is TRBJ2-1; D not certain. The germline V gene has CDR1 SGHTA and CDR2 FQGNSA. Between the trimmed V and J ends, which lost 3 bases and 5 bases, there was a span of 8 bases. The CDR3 consists of 13 residues. DNA for the CDR3: TGTGCCAGCAGCTTTAAGGGTAACAATGAGCAGTTCTTC. It specifies CASSFKGNNEQFF.

This clonotype came up a few times. The V gene is TRBV2, the J gene TRBJ2-3; D gene unclear. V dropped 7 bases and J dropped 7 bases, with 9 bases sitting between them. CDR3 length: 11 residues. From germline, CDR1 is SNHLY and CDR2 FYNNEI. The CDR3 DNA reads as TGTGCCAGCAATACGAGAAATACGCAGTATTTT. It encodes CASNTRNTQYF. Full variable domain (missing parts from reference TRBV2 and TRBJ2-3): EPEVTQTPSHQVTQMGQEVILRCVPISNHLYFYWYRQILGQKVEFLVSFYNNEISEKSEIFDDQFSVERPDGSNFTLKIRSTKLEDSAMYFCASNTRNTQYFGPGTRLTVL.

This chain links TRBV28 with TRBJ2-2; 9 bases align to TRBD1. V gave up 8 bases and J gave up 0 bases; unmatched junction bases: 10. Germline CDR1 MDHEN, CDR2 SYDVKM. The CDR3 length is 17 residues. The CDR3 loop is CASGKWDRASNTGELFF. CDR3 coding DNA: TGTGCCAGCGGTAAATGGGACAGGGCTTCGAACACCGGGGAGCTGTTTTTT.

This chain joins TRBV6-5 and TRBJ1-2; 8 positions match TRBD1. This CDR3 region has 13 residues. The V gene's germline CDR1 is MNHEY and CDR2 SVGAGI. V was pared by 6 bases and J by 5 bases, with 5 bases of the junction left unmatched. The CDR3 loop reads CASSRTGWYGYTF. CDR3 nucleotides: TGTGCCAGCAGCCGGACAGGGTGGTATGGCTACACCTTC.